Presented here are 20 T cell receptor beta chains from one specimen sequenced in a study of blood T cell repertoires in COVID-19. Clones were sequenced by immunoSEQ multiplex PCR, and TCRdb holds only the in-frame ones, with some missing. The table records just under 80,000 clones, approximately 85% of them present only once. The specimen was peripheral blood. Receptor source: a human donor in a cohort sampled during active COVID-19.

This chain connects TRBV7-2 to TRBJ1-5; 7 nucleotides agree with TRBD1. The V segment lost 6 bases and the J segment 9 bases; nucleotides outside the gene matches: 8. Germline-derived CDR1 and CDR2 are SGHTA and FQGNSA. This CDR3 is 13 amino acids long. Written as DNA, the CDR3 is TGTGCCAGCAGTACAGGGGTGGTGACGCCCCAGCATTTT. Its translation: CASSTGVVTPQHF.

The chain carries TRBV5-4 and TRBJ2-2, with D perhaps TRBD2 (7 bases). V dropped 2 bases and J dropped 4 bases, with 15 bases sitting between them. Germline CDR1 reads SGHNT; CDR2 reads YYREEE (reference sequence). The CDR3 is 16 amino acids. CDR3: CASSFGRGGATGELFF. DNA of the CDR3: TGTGCCAGCAGCTTTGGGAGGGGGGGCGCCACCGGGGAGCTGTTTTTT.

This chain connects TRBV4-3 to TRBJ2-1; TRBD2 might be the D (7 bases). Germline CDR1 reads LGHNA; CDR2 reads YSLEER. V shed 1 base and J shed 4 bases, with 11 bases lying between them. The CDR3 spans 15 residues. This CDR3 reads CASSQGGGVYNEQFF. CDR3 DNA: TGCGCCAGCAGCCAAGGGGGGGGCGTTTACAATGAGCAGTTCTTC.

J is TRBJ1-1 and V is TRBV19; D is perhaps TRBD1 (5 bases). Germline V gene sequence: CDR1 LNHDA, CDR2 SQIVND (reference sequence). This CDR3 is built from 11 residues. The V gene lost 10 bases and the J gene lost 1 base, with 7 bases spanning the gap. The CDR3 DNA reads TGTGCCACCCAGGGGAACACTGAAGCTTTCTTT. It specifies CATQGNTEAFF.

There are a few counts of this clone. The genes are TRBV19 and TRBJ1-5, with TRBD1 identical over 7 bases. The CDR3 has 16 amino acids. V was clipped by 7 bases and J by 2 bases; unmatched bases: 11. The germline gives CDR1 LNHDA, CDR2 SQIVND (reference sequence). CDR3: CASNPQGSRGNQPQHF. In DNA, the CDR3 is TGTGCCAGTAACCCACAGGGGTCGAGGGGCAATCAGCCCCAGCATTTT.

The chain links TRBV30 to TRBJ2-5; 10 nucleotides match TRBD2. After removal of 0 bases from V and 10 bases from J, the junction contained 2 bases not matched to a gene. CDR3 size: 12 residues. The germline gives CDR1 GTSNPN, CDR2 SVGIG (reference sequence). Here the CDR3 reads CAWSVVAGGQYF. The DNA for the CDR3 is TGTGCCTGGAGTGTCGTAGCGGGGGGCCAGTACTTC.

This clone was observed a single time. This CDR3 reads CASSPQGTGWGYEQYF. CDR3 sequence (DNA): TGCGCCAGCAGCCCCCAAGGGACAGGCTGGGGCTACGAGCAGTACTTC. This sequence joins TRBV5-1 and TRBJ2-7; TRBD1 matches at 8 bases. CDR3 length: 16 amino acids. Germline trimming cut 4 bases from V and 3 bases from J; bases unmatched to any gene: 12. Germline V gene data show CDR1 as SGHRS and CDR2 as YFSETQ.

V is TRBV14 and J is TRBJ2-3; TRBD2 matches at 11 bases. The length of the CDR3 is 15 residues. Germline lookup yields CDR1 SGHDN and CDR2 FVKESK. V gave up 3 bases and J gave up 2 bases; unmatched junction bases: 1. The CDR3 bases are TGTGCCAGCAGCCATAGCGGGGGGGCCACAGATACGCAGTATTTT. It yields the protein CASSHSGGATDTQYF.

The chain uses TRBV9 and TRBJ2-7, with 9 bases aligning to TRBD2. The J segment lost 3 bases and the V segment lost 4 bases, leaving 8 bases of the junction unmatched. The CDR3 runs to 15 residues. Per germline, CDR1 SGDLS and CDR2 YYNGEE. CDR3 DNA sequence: TGTGCCAGCAGCCCCACGGCGACTAGCGGCTACGAGCAGTACTTC. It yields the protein CASSPTATSGYEQYF.

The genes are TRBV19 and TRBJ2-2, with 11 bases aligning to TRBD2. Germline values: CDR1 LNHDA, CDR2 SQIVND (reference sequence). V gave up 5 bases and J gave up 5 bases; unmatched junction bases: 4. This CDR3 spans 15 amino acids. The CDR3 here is CASSFSGGATGELFF. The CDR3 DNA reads TGTGCCAGTAGTTTTAGCGGGGGGGCTACCGGGGAGCTGTTTTTT.

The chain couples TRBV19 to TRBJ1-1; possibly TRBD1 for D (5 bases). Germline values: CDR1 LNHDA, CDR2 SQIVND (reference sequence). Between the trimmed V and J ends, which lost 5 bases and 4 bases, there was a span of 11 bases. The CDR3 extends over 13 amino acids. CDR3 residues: CASSPQGSTEAFF. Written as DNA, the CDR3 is TGTGCCAGTAGTCCGCAGGGAAGCACTGAAGCTTTCTTT.

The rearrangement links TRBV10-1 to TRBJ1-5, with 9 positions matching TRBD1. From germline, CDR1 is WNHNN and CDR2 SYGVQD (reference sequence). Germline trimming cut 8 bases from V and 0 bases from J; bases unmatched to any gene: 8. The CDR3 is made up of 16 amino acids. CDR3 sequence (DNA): TGCGCCAGCTGGGACAGGGTGATTTATAGCAATCAGCCCCAGCATTTT. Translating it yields CASWDRVIYSNQPQHF.

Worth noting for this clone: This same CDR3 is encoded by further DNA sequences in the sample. The CDR3 coding sequence is TGCGCCAGCAGCTTGGACACAGCTAACTATGGCTACACCTTC. This translates into CASSLDTANYGYTF. The chain recombines TRBV5-1 with TRBJ1-2; D uncertain. Trimming took 0 bases from V and 0 from J, leaving 6 bases between them. In germline, CDR1 is SGHRS, CDR2 YFSETQ. CDR3 length: 14 amino acids.

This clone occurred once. The CDR3 here is CASSQGFRNEQFF. CDR3 in DNA: TGCGCCAGCAGCCAAGGCTTCAGAAATGAGCAGTTCTTC. The chain uses TRBV4-3 and TRBJ2-1; D is ambiguous. With 1 base removed from V and 7 bases from J, the gap between germline ends came to 8 bases. The CDR3 spans 13 residues. Germline CDR1 LGHNA, CDR2 YSLEER.

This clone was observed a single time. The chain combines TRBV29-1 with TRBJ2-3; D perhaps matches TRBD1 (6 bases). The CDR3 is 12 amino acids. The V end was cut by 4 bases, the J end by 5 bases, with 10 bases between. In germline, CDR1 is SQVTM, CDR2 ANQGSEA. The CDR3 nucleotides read TGCAGCGTTGTGGGGGCGGAAGATACGCAGTATTTT. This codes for CSVVGAEDTQYF.

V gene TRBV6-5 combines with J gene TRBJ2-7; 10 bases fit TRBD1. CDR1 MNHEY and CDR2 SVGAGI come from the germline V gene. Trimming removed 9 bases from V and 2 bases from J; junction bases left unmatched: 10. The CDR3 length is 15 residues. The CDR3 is CASTTRGQGAYEQYF. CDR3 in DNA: TGTGCCAGTACGACCCGTGGACAGGGGGCCTACGAGCAGTACTTC.

The CDR3 spells CASSPLAGDNTGELFF. The CDR3 DNA reads TGTGCCAGCAGTCCACTAGCGGGGGACAACACCGGGGAGCTGTTTTTT. The chain combines TRBV27 with TRBJ2-2; 11 bases fit TRBD2. This CDR3 contains 16 residues. The germline gives CDR1 MNHEY, CDR2 SMNVEV (reference sequence). After removal of 5 bases from V and 2 bases from J, the junction contained 4 bases not matched to a gene.

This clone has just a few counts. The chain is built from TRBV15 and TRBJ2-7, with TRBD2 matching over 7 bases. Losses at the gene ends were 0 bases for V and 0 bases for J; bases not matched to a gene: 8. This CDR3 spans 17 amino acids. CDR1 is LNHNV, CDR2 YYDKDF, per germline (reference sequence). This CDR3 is CATSRDRFERDSYEQYF. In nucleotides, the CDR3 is TGTGCCACCAGCAGAGATCGTTTCGAGCGGGACTCCTACGAGCAGTACTTC.

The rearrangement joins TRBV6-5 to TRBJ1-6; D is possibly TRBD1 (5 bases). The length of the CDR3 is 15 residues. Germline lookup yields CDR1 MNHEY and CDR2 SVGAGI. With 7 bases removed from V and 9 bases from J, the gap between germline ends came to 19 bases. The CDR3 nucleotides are TGTGCCAGCACCCCGGGGGGGGTCGATACTTCACCCCTCCACTTT. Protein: CASTPGGVDTSPLHF.

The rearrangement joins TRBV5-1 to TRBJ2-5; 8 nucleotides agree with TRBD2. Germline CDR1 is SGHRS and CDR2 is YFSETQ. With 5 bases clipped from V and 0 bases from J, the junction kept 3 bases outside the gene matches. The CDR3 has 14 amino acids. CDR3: CASRLRGDQETQYF. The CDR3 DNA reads TGCGCCAGCAGATTGCGGGGGGACCAAGAGACCCAGTACTTC.